This T cell receptor beta chain emerged from a study of response to subunit inactivated influenza vaccine. On this clonotype itself: The antigen is undetermined.

TCRdb used MiXCR to reprocess the RT-PCR reads, holding one entry per CDR3 protein. The top ten clones hold 5.5% to 7% of a sample with roughly 700,000 distinct CDR3 sequences, over 11% of them seen once. Study-level points and caveats: It was suggested by the authors that few new T cells are recruited by each seasonal influenza vaccination.

The receptor's source is a man aged 50-59 years who received an inactivated influenza vaccine. Sequenced here: PBMCs from blood, sampled less than 15 days before vaccination.

The CDR3 spells CASSYVANEQFF. For the CDR3, the DNA is TGTGCCAGCAGTTACGTTGCCAATGAGCAGTTCTTC. This sequence joins TRBV6-6 and TRBJ2-1, with D unclear. Germline CDR1 and CDR2: MNHNY and SVGAGI (reference sequence). V lost 2 bases, J lost 6 bases, and 5 bases lay in between. This CDR3 spans 12 amino acids.